The text below deals with one T cell receptor beta chain. The data originate from a study of blood T cell repertoires in COVID-19. Study-level information: Researchers got acute and convalescent COVID-19 samples from the United States, Italy and Spain. PBMCs, B-cell-depleted T cells, or T cells provided the cDNA or gDNA that made up the material.

The authors' processing: Nucleated cell counts were estimated from reference gene primer amplification. The data were produced by immunoSEQ multiplex PCR, yet TCRdb's version contains in-frame clones alone and is incomplete. V, J and clone size were drawn from that table, and D and trimming were deduced from the DNA. Seen here are about 55,000 clones, roughly 80% observed once, and the top ten hold under 2%. Sequencing was done on a sample of peripheral blood. This clonotype was obtained from an older woman with acute or convalescent COVID-19.

In nucleotides, the CDR3 is TGCGCCAGCAGCCTCGACCGACTAGCTAACAATGAGCAGTTCTTC. Translated: CASSLDRLANNEQFF. This chain links TRBV5-1 with TRBJ2-1, with TRBD2 matching over 7 bases. This CDR3 spans 15 amino acids. The V segment lost 4 bases and the J segment 5 bases; nucleotides outside the gene matches: 9. Germline V lookup: CDR1 SGHRS, CDR2 YFSETQ.